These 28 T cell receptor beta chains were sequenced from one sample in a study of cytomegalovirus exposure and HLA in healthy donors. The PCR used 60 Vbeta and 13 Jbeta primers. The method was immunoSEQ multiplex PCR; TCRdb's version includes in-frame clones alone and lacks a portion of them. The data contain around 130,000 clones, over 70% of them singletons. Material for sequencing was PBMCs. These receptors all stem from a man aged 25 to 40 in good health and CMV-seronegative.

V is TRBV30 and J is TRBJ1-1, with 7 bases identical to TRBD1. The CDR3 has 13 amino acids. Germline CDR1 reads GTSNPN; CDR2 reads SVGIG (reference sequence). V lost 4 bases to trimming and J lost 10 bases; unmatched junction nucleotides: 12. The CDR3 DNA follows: TGTGCCTGGATCCCGGACGGGCAGGGGGGAGCTTTCTTT. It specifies CAWIPDGQGGAFF.

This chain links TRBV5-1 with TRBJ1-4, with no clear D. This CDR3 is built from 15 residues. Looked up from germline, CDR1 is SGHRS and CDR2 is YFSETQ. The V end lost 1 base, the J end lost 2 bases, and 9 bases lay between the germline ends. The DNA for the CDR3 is TGCGCCAGCAGCTTGTCTTTTGTTACTAATGAAAAACTGTTTTTT. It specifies CASSLSFVTNEKLFF. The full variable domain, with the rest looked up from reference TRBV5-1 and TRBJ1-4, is KAGVTQTPRYLIKTRGQQVTLSCSPISGHRSVSWYQQTPGQGLQFLFEYFSETQRNKGNFPGRFSGRQFSNSRSEMNVSTLELGDSALYLCASSLSFVTNEKLFFGSGTQLSVL.

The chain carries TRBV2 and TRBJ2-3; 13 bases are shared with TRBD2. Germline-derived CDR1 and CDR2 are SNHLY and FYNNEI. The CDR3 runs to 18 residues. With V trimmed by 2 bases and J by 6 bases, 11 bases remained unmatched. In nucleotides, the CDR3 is TGTGCCAGCAGTGAACGGCTCCGGGGACTAGCGGGGACGGATACGCAGTATTTT. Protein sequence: CASSERLRGLAGTDTQYF.

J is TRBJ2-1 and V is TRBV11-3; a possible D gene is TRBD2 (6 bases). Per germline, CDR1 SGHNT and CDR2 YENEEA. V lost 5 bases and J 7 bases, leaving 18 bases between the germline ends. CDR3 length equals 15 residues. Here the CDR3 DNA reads TGTGCCAGCAGCCCAATGGGACTCCTCGGGAATGAGCAGTTCTTC. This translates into CASSPMGLLGNEQFF.

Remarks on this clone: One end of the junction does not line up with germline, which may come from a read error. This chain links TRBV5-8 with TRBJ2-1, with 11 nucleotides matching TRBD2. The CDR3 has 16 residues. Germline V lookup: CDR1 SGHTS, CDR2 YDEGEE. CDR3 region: CASSLGTSGFYNEQFF. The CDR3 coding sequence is TGTGCCAGCAGCTTAGGGACTAGCGGCTTCTACAATGAACAGTTCTTC.

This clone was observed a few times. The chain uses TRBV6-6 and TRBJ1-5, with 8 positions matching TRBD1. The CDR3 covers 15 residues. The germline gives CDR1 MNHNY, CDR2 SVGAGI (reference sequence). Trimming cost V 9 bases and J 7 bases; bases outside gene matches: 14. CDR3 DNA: TGTGCCAGTGGTGACCGGCAGGGGGCTGAGCAGCCCCAGCATTTT. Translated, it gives CASGDRQGAEQPQHF.

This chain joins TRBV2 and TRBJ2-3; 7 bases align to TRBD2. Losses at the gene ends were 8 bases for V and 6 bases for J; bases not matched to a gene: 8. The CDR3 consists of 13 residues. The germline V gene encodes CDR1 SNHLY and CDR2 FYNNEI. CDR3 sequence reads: CASYGLVGDTQYF. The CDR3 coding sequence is TGTGCCAGCTACGGACTAGTGGGGGATACGCAGTATTTT.

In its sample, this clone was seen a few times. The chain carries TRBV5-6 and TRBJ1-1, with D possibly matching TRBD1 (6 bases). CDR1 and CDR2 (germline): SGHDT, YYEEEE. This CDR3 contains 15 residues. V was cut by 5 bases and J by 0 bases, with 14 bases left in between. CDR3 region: CASSSPGQMNTEAFF. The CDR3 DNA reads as TGTGCCAGCAGTTCACCGGGACAAATGAACACTGAAGCTTTCTTT.

The DNA for the CDR3 is TGTGCCAGCAGTTTACTGGGACAGGGGGCTCATGGCTACACCTTC. Translation gives CASSLLGQGAHGYTF. The rearrangement links TRBV28 to TRBJ1-2, with 12 bases that match TRBD1. CDR1 and CDR2 (germline): MDHEN, SYDVKM. V gave up 2 bases and J gave up 6 bases; unmatched junction bases: 4. The CDR3 length is 15 residues.

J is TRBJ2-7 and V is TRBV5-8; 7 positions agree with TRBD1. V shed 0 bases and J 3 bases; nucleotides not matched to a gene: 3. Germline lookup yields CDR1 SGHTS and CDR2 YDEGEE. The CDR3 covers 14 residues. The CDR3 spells CASSLGQGIYEQYF. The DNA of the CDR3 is TGTGCCAGCAGCTTGGGACAGGGCATCTACGAGCAGTACTTC.

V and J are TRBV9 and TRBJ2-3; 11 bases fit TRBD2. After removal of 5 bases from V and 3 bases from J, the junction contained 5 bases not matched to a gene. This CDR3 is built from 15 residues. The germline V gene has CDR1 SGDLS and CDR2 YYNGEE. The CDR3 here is CASSKLAGVTDTQYF. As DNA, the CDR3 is TGTGCCAGCAGTAAACTAGCGGGGGTAACAGATACGCAGTATTTT.

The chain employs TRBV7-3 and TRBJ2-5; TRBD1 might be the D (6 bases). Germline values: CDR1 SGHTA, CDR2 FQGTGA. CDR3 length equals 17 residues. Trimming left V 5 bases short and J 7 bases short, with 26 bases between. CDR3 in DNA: TGTGCCAGCAGCCCTAATGGGGTCGGGCAGGGGTCCGGGACCCAGTACTTC. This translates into CASSPNGVGQGSGTQYF.

CDR3 amino acids: CSVRGTRGRNTGELFF. CDR3 coding DNA: TGCAGCGTTAGAGGGACAAGGGGTCGGAACACCGGGGAGCTGTTTTTT. This sequence joins TRBV29-1 and TRBJ2-2; a possible D gene is TRBD1 (6 bases). V was trimmed by 5 bases and J by 1 base, leaving 17 bases between them. The CDR3 has 16 amino acids. The germline gives CDR1 SQVTM, CDR2 ANQGSEA.

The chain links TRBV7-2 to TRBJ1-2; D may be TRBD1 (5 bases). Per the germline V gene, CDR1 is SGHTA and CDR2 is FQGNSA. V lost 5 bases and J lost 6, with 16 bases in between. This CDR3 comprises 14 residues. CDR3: CASSPPFSGDGYTF. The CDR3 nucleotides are TGTGCCAGCAGCCCCCCGTTCTCGGGGGATGGCTACACCTTC.

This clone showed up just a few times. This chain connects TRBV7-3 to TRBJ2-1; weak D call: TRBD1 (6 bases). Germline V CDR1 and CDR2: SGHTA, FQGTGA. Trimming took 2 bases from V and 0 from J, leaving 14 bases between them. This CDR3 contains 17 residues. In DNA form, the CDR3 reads TGTGCCAGCAGCTTAGGCCCAACGGGACACTCCTACAATGAGCAGTTCTTC. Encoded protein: CASSLGPTGHSYNEQFF.

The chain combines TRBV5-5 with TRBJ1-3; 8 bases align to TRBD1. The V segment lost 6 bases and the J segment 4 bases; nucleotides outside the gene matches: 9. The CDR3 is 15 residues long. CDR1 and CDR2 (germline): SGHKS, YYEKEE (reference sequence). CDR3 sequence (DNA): TGTGCCAGCACCCGGGCAGGGGGCGAAGGAAACACCATATATTTT. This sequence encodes CASTRAGGEGNTIYF.

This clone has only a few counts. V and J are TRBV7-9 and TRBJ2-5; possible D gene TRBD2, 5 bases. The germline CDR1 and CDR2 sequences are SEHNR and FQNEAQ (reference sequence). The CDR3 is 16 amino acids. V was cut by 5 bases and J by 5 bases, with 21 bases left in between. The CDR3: CASSGEGQVDMETQYF. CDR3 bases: TGTGCCAGCAGCGGAGAGGGCCAGGTTGACATGGAGACCCAGTACTTC.

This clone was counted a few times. CDR3 region: CASSLTGMETQYF. The CDR3 nucleotides read TGTGCCAGCAGCCTCACAGGGATGGAGACCCAGTACTTC. The J gene is TRBJ2-5, the V gene TRBV28, with D perhaps TRBD1 (6 bases). V lost 6 bases and J 5 bases, leaving 13 bases between the germline ends. Germline values: CDR1 MDHEN, CDR2 SYDVKM. The length of the CDR3 is 13 residues.

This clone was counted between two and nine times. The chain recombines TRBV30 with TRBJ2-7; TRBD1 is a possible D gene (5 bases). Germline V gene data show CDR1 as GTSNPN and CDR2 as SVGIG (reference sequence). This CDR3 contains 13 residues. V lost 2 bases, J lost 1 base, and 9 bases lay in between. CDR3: CAWSQDRSYEQYF. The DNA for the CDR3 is TGTGCCTGGAGTCAAGACAGATCCTACGAGCAGTACTTC.

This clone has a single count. The CDR3 reads CSVPGTGKFYEQYF. The CDR3 bases are TGCAGCGTTCCGGGGACAGGGAAGTTCTACGAGCAGTACTTC. The chain has TRBV29-1 and TRBJ2-7; 9 bases agree with TRBD1. Unmatched junction bases numbered 8, after V lost 5 bases and J lost 3 bases. CDR3 length equals 14 residues. Germline values: CDR1 SQVTM, CDR2 ANQGSEA.

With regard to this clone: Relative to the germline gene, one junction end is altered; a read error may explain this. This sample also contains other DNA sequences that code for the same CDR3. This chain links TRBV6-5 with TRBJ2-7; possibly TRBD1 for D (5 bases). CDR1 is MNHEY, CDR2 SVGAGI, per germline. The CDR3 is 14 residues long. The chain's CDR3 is CASSDSLYYNEQYF. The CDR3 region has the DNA TGCGCCAGCAGCGACAGCCTCTATTATAACGAGCAGTACTTC.

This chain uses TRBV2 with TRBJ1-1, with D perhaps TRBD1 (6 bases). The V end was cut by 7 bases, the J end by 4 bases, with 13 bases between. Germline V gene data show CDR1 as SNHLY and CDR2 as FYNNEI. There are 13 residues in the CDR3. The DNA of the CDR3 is TGTGCCAGCATGGACCCCAGGGGCACTGAAGCTTTCTTT. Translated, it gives CASMDPRGTEAFF.

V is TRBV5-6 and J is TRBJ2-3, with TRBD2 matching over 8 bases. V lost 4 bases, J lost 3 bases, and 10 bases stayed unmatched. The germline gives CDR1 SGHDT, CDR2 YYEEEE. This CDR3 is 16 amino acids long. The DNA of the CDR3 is TGTGCCAGCAGCCCCAACGGGAGGGTAGGAACAGATACGCAGTATTTT. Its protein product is CASSPNGRVGTDTQYF.

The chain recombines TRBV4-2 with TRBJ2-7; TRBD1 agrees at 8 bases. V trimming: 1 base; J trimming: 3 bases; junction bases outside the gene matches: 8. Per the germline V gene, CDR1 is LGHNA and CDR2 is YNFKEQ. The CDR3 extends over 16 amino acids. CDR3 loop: CASSQGPGQASYEQYF. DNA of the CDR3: TGTGCCAGCAGCCAAGGACCGGGACAGGCGAGCTACGAGCAGTACTTC.

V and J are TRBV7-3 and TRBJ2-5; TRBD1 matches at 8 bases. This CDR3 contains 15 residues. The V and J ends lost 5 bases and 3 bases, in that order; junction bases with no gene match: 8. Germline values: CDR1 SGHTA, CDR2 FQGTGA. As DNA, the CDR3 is TGTGCCAGCAGCCCTCAGGGACAGGTCGAAGAGACCCAGTACTTC. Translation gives CASSPQGQVEETQYF.

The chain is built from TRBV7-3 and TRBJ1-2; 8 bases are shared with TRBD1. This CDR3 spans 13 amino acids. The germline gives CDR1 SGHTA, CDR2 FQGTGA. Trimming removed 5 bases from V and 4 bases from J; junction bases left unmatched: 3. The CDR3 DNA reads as TGTGCCAGCAGCCCCGGGACAGGCTATGGCTACACCTTC. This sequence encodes CASSPGTGYGYTF.

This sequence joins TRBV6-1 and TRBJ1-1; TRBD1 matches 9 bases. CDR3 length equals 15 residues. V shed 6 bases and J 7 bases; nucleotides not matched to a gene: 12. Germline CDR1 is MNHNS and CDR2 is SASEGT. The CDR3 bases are TGTGCCAGCAGCGAACAGGGGGCGGGTTCGAATGAAGCTTTCTTT. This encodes CASSEQGAGSNEAFF.

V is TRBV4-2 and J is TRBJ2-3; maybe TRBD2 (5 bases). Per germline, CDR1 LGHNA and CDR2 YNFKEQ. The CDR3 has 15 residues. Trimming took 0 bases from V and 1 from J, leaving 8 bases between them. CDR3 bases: TGTGCCAGCAGCCAAGATAAAGCGGGCACAGATACGCAGTATTTT. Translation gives CASSQDKAGTDTQYF.